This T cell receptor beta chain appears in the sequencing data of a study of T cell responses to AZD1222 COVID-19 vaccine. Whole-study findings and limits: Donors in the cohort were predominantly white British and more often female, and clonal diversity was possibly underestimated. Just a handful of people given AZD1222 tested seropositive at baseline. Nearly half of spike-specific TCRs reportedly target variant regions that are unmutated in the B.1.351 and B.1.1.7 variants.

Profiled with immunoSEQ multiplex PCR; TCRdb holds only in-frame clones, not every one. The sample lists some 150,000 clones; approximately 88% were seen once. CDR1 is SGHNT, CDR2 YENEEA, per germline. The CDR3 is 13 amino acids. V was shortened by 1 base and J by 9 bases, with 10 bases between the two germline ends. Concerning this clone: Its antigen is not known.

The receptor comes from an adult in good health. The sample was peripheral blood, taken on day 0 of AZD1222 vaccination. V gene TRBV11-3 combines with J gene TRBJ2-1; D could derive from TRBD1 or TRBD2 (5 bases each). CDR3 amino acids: CASSLGGRGEQFF. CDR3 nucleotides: TGTGCCAGCAGCTTAGGGGGGAGAGGTGAGCAGTTCTTC.